The rows below give T cell receptor beta chains drawn from one sample of a study of neurological immune-mediated disorders. TCRdb ran MiXCR on the 5' RACE reads and lists one entry per CDR3 protein. The table shows 35,000 to 50,000 distinct CDR3 sequences, with approximately 2.4% occurring only once. The specimen was PBMCs. These receptors were taken from a man between 45 and 60 years old with multiple sclerosis. Each CDR3 is given with its conserved first and last residue. Fields, in order: J gene, CDR3 length, V gene, clone size, D gene, CDR3 DNA, CDR3 protein. A D gene is named only where the DNA matches it firmly. Clone size is stated in some rows and not others, as once, few, many or a class when expanded.

j_gene: TRBJ2-5; len: 15; v_gene: TRBV9; abundance: many; d_gene: TRBD1; CDR3nt: TGTGCCAGCAGCGTAGCAGGGGGATTTCAAGAGACCCAGTACTTC; CDR3aa: CASSVAGGFQETQYF
j_gene: TRBJ1-1; len: 14; v_gene: TRBV12-3/TRBV12-4; abundance: many; d_gene: TRBD1; CDR3nt: TGTGCCAGCTCCTACAGGGGGCTGAGGACTGAAGCTTTCTTT; CDR3aa: CASSYRGLRTEAFF
j_gene: TRBJ2-7; len: 11; v_gene: TRBV5-1; abundance: few; d_gene: TRBD1; CDR3nt: TGCGCCAGCCCCCGGGACAGGGGAAAATACTTC; CDR3aa: CASPRDRGKYF
j_gene: TRBJ2-1; len: 15; v_gene: TRBV12-3/TRBV12-4; abundance: many; d_gene: TRBD2; CDR3nt: TGTGCCAGCAGACCCACTAGCGGGGGATACAATGAGCAGTTCTTC; CDR3aa: CASRPTSGGYNEQFF
j_gene: TRBJ2-1; len: 16; v_gene: TRBV12-3/TRBV12-4; abundance: many; d_gene: TRBD1; CDR3nt: TGTGCCAGCAGTCTCCGACAGGGCCGCTCCTACAATGAGCAGTTCTTC; CDR3aa: CASSLRQGRSYNEQFF
j_gene: TRBJ2-2; len: 13; v_gene: TRBV20-1; abundance: many; d_gene: TRBD2; CDR3nt: TGCAGTGCTAGTGTAGCGGGGCCCGGGGAGCTGTTTTTT; CDR3aa: CSASVAGPGELFF
j_gene: TRBJ1-1; len: 13; v_gene: TRBV20-1; abundance: many; d_gene: TRBD1; CDR3nt: TGCAGTGCCTGGGGACAGGGGAACACTGAAGCTTTCTTT; CDR3aa: CSAWGQGNTEAFF
j_gene: TRBJ1-1; len: 17; v_gene: TRBV7-3; abundance: many; d_gene: TRBD1; CDR3nt: TGTGCCAGCAGCTTAAAAGCAGGGACAGACTTTCGGGCTGAAGCTTTCTTT; CDR3aa: CASSLKAGTDFRAEAFF
j_gene: TRBJ2-1; len: 15; v_gene: TRBV5-1; abundance: many; d_gene: -; CDR3nt: TGCGCCAGCAGCGTCCGACTAGTTTCCGACAATGAGCAGTTCTTC; CDR3aa: CASSVRLVSDNEQFF
j_gene: TRBJ1-4; len: 15; v_gene: TRBV7-2; abundance: many; d_gene: -; CDR3nt: TGTGCCAGCAGGGACAAGAGTGCAACTAATGAAAAACTGTTTTTT; CDR3aa: CASRDKSATNEKLFF
j_gene: TRBJ2-6; len: 15; v_gene: TRBV12-3/TRBV12-4; abundance: many; d_gene: -; CDR3nt: TGTGCCAGCAGTTTGCTTCTTGTTAGGGCCAACGTCCTGACTTTC; CDR3aa: CASSLLLVRANVLTF
j_gene: TRBJ2-7; len: 14; v_gene: TRBV7-6; abundance: many; d_gene: -; CDR3nt: TGTGCCAGCAGCTTAGAAGGGGGGGCCGACGAGCAGTACTTC; CDR3aa: CASSLEGGADEQYF
j_gene: TRBJ2-5; len: 14; v_gene: TRBV5-1; abundance: many; d_gene: -; CDR3nt: TGCGCCAGCAGCCTTGAGGGGGTCAGGGAGACCCAGTACTTC; CDR3aa: CASSLEGVRETQYF
j_gene: TRBJ2-1; len: 13; v_gene: TRBV9; abundance: many; d_gene: -; CDR3nt: TGTGCCAGCAGCGTAGGTAGTATCAATGAGCAGTTCTTC; CDR3aa: CASSVGSINEQFF
j_gene: TRBJ2-5; len: 13; v_gene: TRBV20-1; abundance: many; d_gene: TRBD2; CDR3nt: TGCAGTGTCCCAGGACTAGACCAAGAGACCCAGTACTTC; CDR3aa: CSVPGLDQETQYF
j_gene: TRBJ1-1; len: 14; v_gene: TRBV5-8; abundance: -; d_gene: -; CDR3nt: TGTGCCAGCAGCTTGGTAAAGGGAGGCACTGAAGCTTTCTTT; CDR3aa: CASSLVKGGTEAFF
j_gene: TRBJ2-1; len: 17; v_gene: TRBV7-2; abundance: many; d_gene: TRBD2; CDR3nt: TGTGCCAGCAGCTTAGAGTCGGCGGGGGAGCTAATCGGTGAGCAGTTCTTC; CDR3aa: CASSLESAGELIGEQFF
j_gene: TRBJ2-7; len: 14; v_gene: TRBV20-1; abundance: many; d_gene: -; CDR3nt: TGCAGTGCTAGAGATCGCCAGCTTGTCTACGAGCAGTACTTC; CDR3aa: CSARDRQLVYEQYF
j_gene: TRBJ1-3; len: 14; v_gene: TRBV12-3/TRBV12-4; abundance: -; d_gene: -; CDR3nt: TGTGCCAGCAGCAGAACAGGGACTGGAAACACCATATATTTT; CDR3aa: CASSRTGTGNTIYF
j_gene: TRBJ2-1; len: 13; v_gene: TRBV5-1; abundance: many; d_gene: TRBD2; CDR3nt: TGCGCCAGCAAGCGGGGGGGCCGCAATGAGCAGTTCTTC; CDR3aa: CASKRGGRNEQFF
j_gene: TRBJ1-5; len: 13; v_gene: TRBV5-1; abundance: many; d_gene: -; CDR3nt: TGCGCCAGCAGCTTGGCCAGGGGTCAGCCCCAGCATTTT; CDR3aa: CASSLARGQPQHF
j_gene: TRBJ1-1; len: 13; v_gene: TRBV12-3/TRBV12-4; abundance: many; d_gene: TRBD1; CDR3nt: TGTGCCAACAGTTTGGACAGGGGCACTGAAGCTTTCTTT; CDR3aa: CANSLDRGTEAFF
j_gene: TRBJ2-3; len: 17; v_gene: TRBV9; abundance: few; d_gene: TRBD2; CDR3nt: TGTGCCAGCAGCCCGGGCGGGGGGGCGGCAACCGGGGATACGCAGTATTTT; CDR3aa: CASSPGGGAATGDTQYF
j_gene: TRBJ2-5; len: 15; v_gene: TRBV9; abundance: many; d_gene: -; CDR3nt: TGTGCCAGCAGCCTCCAGGGGACTACCCAAGAGACCCAGTACTTC; CDR3aa: CASSLQGTTQETQYF
j_gene: TRBJ2-7; len: 12; v_gene: TRBV10-3; abundance: many; d_gene: TRBD2; CDR3nt: TGTGCCATCAGGCGGGGGGACTACGAGCAGTACTTC; CDR3aa: CAIRRGDYEQYF
j_gene: TRBJ2-7; len: 16; v_gene: TRBV9; abundance: medium-sized; d_gene: -; CDR3nt: TGTGCCAGCAGCCCTCGTGGCGGAGGGACCGGTCTCGAGCAGTACTTC; CDR3aa: CASSPRGGGTGLEQYF
j_gene: TRBJ2-7; len: 18; v_gene: TRBV6-1; abundance: few; d_gene: TRBD1; CDR3nt: TGTGCCAGCAGTGAATCAGTATTACAGACAGGGATCCCCTACGAGCAGTACTTC; CDR3aa: CASSESVLQTGIPYEQYF
j_gene: TRBJ2-1; len: 14; v_gene: TRBV7-2; abundance: -; d_gene: -; CDR3nt: TGTGCCAGCAGCTCCCCGGGAACGTACAATGAGCAGTTCTTC; CDR3aa: CASSSPGTYNEQFF
j_gene: TRBJ1-5; len: 16; v_gene: TRBV10-3; abundance: many; d_gene: TRBD1; CDR3nt: TGTACCATCATATCCCCGACAGGGGGTAGCAATCAGCCCCAGCATTTT; CDR3aa: CTIISPTGGSNQPQHF
j_gene: TRBJ1-1; len: 8; v_gene: TRBV20-1; abundance: many; d_gene: -; CDR3nt: TGCAGTGCTGGAACCGCTTTCTTT; CDR3aa: CSAGTAFF
j_gene: TRBJ1-5; len: 16; v_gene: TRBV5-5; abundance: many; d_gene: TRBD1; CDR3nt: TGTGCCAGCAGCTCCGGTTGGACAGGGGGCAATCAGCCCCAGCATTTT; CDR3aa: CASSSGWTGGNQPQHF
j_gene: TRBJ1-1; len: 15; v_gene: TRBV10-3; abundance: many; d_gene: -; CDR3nt: TGTGCCATCAGGGAGACGGGAGTAGGGGACACTGAAGCTTTCTTT; CDR3aa: CAIRETGVGDTEAFF
j_gene: TRBJ2-3; len: 17; v_gene: TRBV20-1; abundance: many; d_gene: TRBD2; CDR3nt: TGCAGTGCTATCCCCCGGGCGGCTAGCGGAAGCACAGATACGCAGTATTTT; CDR3aa: CSAIPRAASGSTDTQYF
j_gene: TRBJ1-2; len: 15; v_gene: TRBV7-9; abundance: many; d_gene: TRBD1; CDR3nt: TGTGCCAGCAGCTTAGCACAGGGGGCAGGCTATGGCTACACCTTC; CDR3aa: CASSLAQGAGYGYTF
j_gene: TRBJ2-5; len: 13; v_gene: TRBV7-6; abundance: -; d_gene: -; CDR3nt: TGTGCCAGCAGCTTAGGACACGTGGAGACCCAGTACTTC; CDR3aa: CASSLGHVETQYF
j_gene: TRBJ1-5; len: 15; v_gene: TRBV7-2; abundance: many; d_gene: -; CDR3nt: TGTGCCAGCAGCTTAGTGATAGGGTCAAATCAGCCCCAGCATTTT; CDR3aa: CASSLVIGSNQPQHF
j_gene: TRBJ1-6; len: 11; v_gene: TRBV7-6; abundance: -; d_gene: -; CDR3nt: TGTGCCAGCAGCCAGGGTGAAGCCCTCAACTTT; CDR3aa: CASSQGEALNF
j_gene: TRBJ1-2; len: 11; v_gene: TRBV6-5; abundance: many; d_gene: -; CDR3nt: TGTGCCAGCACAGGGAACTATGGCTACACCTTC; CDR3aa: CASTGNYGYTF
j_gene: TRBJ1-6; len: 16; v_gene: TRBV7-2; abundance: many; d_gene: -; CDR3nt: TGTGCCAGCAGCTTAGCGCTTCAGGTTCGCAATTCACCCCTCCACTTT; CDR3aa: CASSLALQVRNSPLHF
j_gene: TRBJ2-7; len: 15; v_gene: TRBV3-1; abundance: many; d_gene: TRBD1; CDR3nt: TGTGCCAGCAGCCAAGCGGTGACAGGGTTCTACGAGCAGTACTTC; CDR3aa: CASSQAVTGFYEQYF
j_gene: TRBJ2-5; len: 15; v_gene: TRBV7-8; abundance: many; d_gene: -; CDR3nt: TGTGCCAGCAGCTTAATGTCAGGGCGGAGGGAGACCCAGTACTTC; CDR3aa: CASSLMSGRRETQYF
j_gene: TRBJ2-2; len: 15; v_gene: TRBV5-1; abundance: many; d_gene: -; CDR3nt: TGCGCCAGCAGCTTGGAAGGGGCGAACACCGGGGAGCTGTTTTTT; CDR3aa: CASSLEGANTGELFF
j_gene: TRBJ2-7; len: 13; v_gene: TRBV6-5; abundance: many; d_gene: -; CDR3nt: TGTGCCAGCAGCCTGGATCCGGGCTACGAGCAGTACTTC; CDR3aa: CASSLDPGYEQYF
j_gene: TRBJ2-2; len: 16; v_gene: TRBV7-2; abundance: many; d_gene: -; CDR3nt: TGTGCCAGCAGCTTAGTTGGGGCAGCGAACACCGGGGAGCTGTTTTTT; CDR3aa: CASSLVGAANTGELFF
j_gene: TRBJ2-7; len: 17; v_gene: TRBV3-1; abundance: many; d_gene: -; CDR3nt: TGTGCCAGCAGGGGGCTGACTAGCTCCGAGGGGGAATACGAGCAGTACTTC; CDR3aa: CASRGLTSSEGEYEQYF
j_gene: TRBJ1-1; len: 13; v_gene: TRBV6-1; abundance: many; d_gene: TRBD1; CDR3nt: TGTGCCAGCAGTGAGGAACAGGGGGCAGGAGCTTTCTTT; CDR3aa: CASSEEQGAGAFF
j_gene: TRBJ1-1; len: 16; v_gene: TRBV9; abundance: many; d_gene: TRBD1; CDR3nt: TGTGCCAGCAGCCCGAGGGGGGGGACAGGGAACACTGAAGCTTTCTTT; CDR3aa: CASSPRGGTGNTEAFF
j_gene: TRBJ2-4; len: 12; v_gene: TRBV12-3/TRBV12-4; abundance: many; d_gene: -; CDR3nt: TGTGGGTCAGGGATTGGCAAAAACATTCAGTACTTC; CDR3aa: CGSGIGKNIQYF
j_gene: TRBJ2-1; len: 15; v_gene: TRBV5-1; abundance: medium-sized; d_gene: -; CDR3nt: TGCGCCAGCAGCTTTAGCCAGAATCGATACAATGAGCAGTTCTTC; CDR3aa: CASSFSQNRYNEQFF
j_gene: TRBJ1-2; len: 14; v_gene: TRBV6-5; abundance: many; d_gene: -; CDR3nt: TGTGCCAGCAGAAAAGGGATAACCTTCTATGGCTACACCTTC; CDR3aa: CASRKGITFYGYTF
j_gene: TRBJ1-5; len: 14; v_gene: TRBV5-1; abundance: many; d_gene: -; CDR3nt: TGCGCCAGCAGCTTGGGTGGAGCTAATCAGCCCCAGCATTTT; CDR3aa: CASSLGGANQPQHF
j_gene: TRBJ1-1; len: 13; v_gene: TRBV9; abundance: few; d_gene: -; CDR3nt: TGTGCCAGCAGCCCCAAAGGTGGCACTGAAGCTTTCTTT; CDR3aa: CASSPKGGTEAFF
j_gene: TRBJ2-3; len: 15; v_gene: TRBV10-3; abundance: many; d_gene: -; CDR3nt: TGTGCCATCGGTTCAGGGGTAAAGTTCACAGATACGCAGTATTTT; CDR3aa: CAIGSGVKFTDTQYF
j_gene: TRBJ1-5; len: 11; v_gene: TRBV20-1; abundance: -; d_gene: TRBD1; CDR3nt: TGCAGTGCTGACAACGGGGACAGGGTGCATTTT; CDR3aa: CSADNGDRVHF
j_gene: TRBJ1-1; len: 13; v_gene: TRBV5-1; abundance: many; d_gene: -; CDR3nt: TGCGCCAGCAGCTTGGCGAGGGATACTGAAGCTTTCTTT; CDR3aa: CASSLARDTEAFF